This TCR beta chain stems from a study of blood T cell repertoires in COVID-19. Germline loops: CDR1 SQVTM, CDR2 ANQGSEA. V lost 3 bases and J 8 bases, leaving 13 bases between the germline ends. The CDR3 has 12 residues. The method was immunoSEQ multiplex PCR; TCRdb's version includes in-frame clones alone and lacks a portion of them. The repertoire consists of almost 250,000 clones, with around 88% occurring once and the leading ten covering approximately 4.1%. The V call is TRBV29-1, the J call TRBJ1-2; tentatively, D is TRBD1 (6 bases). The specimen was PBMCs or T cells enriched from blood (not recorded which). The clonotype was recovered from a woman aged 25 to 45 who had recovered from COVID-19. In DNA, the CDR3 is TGCAGCGTTGACACAGGGAGATTGGGCTACACCTTC. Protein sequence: CSVDTGRLGYTF.